The 2 T cell receptor beta chains below all came from one sample that was sequenced in a study of TIL therapy for anti-PD-1-resistant metastatic lung cancer. Time point denoted: pre-treatment sample, taken before nivolumab and TIL therapy. The immunoSEQ assay was v3. The table came from immunoSEQ multiplex PCR; TCRdb's copy has only in-frame clones and leaves some out. The sample has 35,000 to 55,000 clones, around 80% seen once; the top ten hold approximately 16%. Sequenced here: blood, sampled at baseline. The receptors come from a man between 65 and 80 years old with non-small cell lung cancer.

Turning to this clone: Other nucleotide sequences from this sample produce the same CDR3. J is TRBJ1-2 and V is TRBV27; 8 positions agree with TRBD1. The CDR3 totals 14 residues. Germline loops: CDR1 MNHEY, CDR2 SMNVEV (reference sequence). Unmatched junction bases numbered 5, after V lost 5 bases and J lost 3 bases. The CDR3 bases are TGTGCCAGCAGTCCCGGACAGGGCCACTATGGCTACACCTTC. Translated, it gives CASSPGQGHYGYTF.

The chain joins TRBV10-2 to TRBJ2-5, with 8 bases matching TRBD2. The V and J ends lost 6 bases and 3 bases, in that order; junction bases with no gene match: 15. Germline V lookup: CDR1 WSHSY, CDR2 SAAADI. This CDR3 comprises 17 residues. The CDR3 spells CASRMPSTSEQKETQYF. The DNA of the CDR3 is TGCGCCAGCAGGATGCCGTCGACTAGCGAACAAAAAGAGACCCAGTACTTC.